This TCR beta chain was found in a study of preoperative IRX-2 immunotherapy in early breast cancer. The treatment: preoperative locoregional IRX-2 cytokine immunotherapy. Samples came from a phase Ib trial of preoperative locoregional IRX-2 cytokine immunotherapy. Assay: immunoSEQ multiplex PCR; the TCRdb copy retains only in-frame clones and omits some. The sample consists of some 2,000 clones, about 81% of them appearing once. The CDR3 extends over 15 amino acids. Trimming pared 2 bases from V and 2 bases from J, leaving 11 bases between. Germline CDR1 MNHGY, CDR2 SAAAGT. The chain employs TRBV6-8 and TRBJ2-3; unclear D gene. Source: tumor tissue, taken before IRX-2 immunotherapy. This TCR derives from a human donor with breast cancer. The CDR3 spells CASSYTPTSTDTQYF. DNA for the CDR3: TGTGCCAGCAGTTACACACCAACCTCCACAGATACGCAGTATTTT.